This passage covers 6 T cell receptor beta chains from one sample sequenced in a study of control samples from healthy donors and cancer patients. Sequenced by immunoSEQ multiplex PCR; TCRdb stores in-frame clones only, minus some. The table has about 160,000 clones, 85% to 95% seen once. The source material was blood. The source is a woman aged 40 to 50 in good health.

The genes are TRBV5-4 and TRBJ1-4; perhaps TRBD1 as D (5 bases). The CDR3 consists of 15 residues. Germline CDR1 and CDR2: SGHNT and YYREEE (reference sequence). The V end lost 0 bases, the J end lost 3 bases, and 9 bases lay between the germline ends. CDR3 sequence reads: CASSLGGWANEKLFF. CDR3 DNA sequence: TGTGCCAGCAGCTTGGGGGGCTGGGCTAATGAAAAACTGTTTTTT.

This rearrangement joins TRBV19 to TRBJ1-6; D gene unclear. The CDR3 consists of 13 residues. Looked up from germline, CDR1 is LNHDA and CDR2 is SQIVND (reference sequence). The V and J ends lost 8 bases and 5 bases respectively, with 10 bases between them. The CDR3 loop is CASLETNNSPLHF. CDR3 DNA sequence: TGTGCCAGTCTCGAGACAAATAATTCACCCCTCCACTTT. Filled out from reference TRBV19 and TRBJ1-6, the complete variable domain reads DGGITQSPKYLFRKEGQNVTLSCEQNLNHDAMYWYRQDPGQGLRLIYYSQIVNDFQKGDIAEGYSVSREKKESFPLTVTSAQKNPTAFYLCASLETNNSPLHFGNGTRLTVT.

J is TRBJ2-7 and V is TRBV7-8; TRBD2 aligns across 10 bases. The CDR3 runs 18 residues. V lost 1 base to trimming and J lost 0 bases; unmatched junction nucleotides: 9. The germline V gene encodes CDR1 SGHVS and CDR2 FQNEAQ. CDR3 bases: TGTGCCAGCAGCTTAGGTCCGGGACTAGCGCATAGCTCCTACGAGCAGTACTTC. It specifies CASSLGPGLAHSSYEQYF.

The chain carries TRBV9 and TRBJ1-1; weak D call: TRBD1 (5 bases). The germline V and J ends were trimmed by 0 bases and 3 bases, with 9 bases remaining between them. The CDR3 is made up of 14 amino acids. Germline lookup yields CDR1 SGDLS and CDR2 YYNGEE. As DNA, the CDR3 is TGTGCCAGCAGCGTAGGGGGGGTGGACACTGAAGCTTTCTTT. This gives the protein CASSVGGVDTEAFF.

The rearrangement joins TRBV19 to TRBJ2-3; unclear D gene. The germline V and J ends were trimmed by 1 base and 3 bases, with 5 bases remaining between them. Germline values: CDR1 LNHDA, CDR2 SQIVND (reference sequence). The CDR3 spans 13 residues. Here the CDR3 DNA reads TGTGCCAGTAGTATAGGGCAGACAGATACGCAGTATTTT. It is translated as CASSIGQTDTQYF.

This sequence joins TRBV9 and TRBJ1-5, with TRBD1 matching over 9 bases. Losses at the gene ends were 3 bases for V and 7 bases for J; bases not matched to a gene: 5. Germline V lookup: CDR1 SGDLS, CDR2 YYNGEE. The length of the CDR3 is 14 residues. The CDR3 nucleotides are TGTGCCAGCAGCGGGGGGGACAGGGTGCAGCCCCAGCATTTT. This codes for CASSGGDRVQPQHF.